These 22 T cell receptor beta chains came from one sample sequenced in a study of blood T cell repertoires in COVID-19. The table came from immunoSEQ multiplex PCR; TCRdb's copy has only in-frame clones and leaves some out. Among about 70,000 clones listed, approximately 88% were seen once. The sample comprised peripheral blood. The receptors shown here come from a woman between 65 and 79 years old with acute or convalescent COVID-19.

The chain employs TRBV3-1 (or the pseudogene TRBV3-2) and TRBJ1-6; weak D call: TRBD1 (5 bases). The CDR3 loop spans 18 amino acids. V dropped 5 bases and J dropped 4 bases, with 21 bases sitting between them. Germline lookup yields CDR1 LGHDT and CDR2 YNNKEL (reference sequence). CDR3 in amino acids: CASSSGGGGMDYNSPLHF. The CDR3 nucleotides read TGTGCCAGCAGCTCCGGCGGGGGGGGGATGGATTATAATTCACCCCTCCACTTT.

The V and J genes are TRBV11-2 and TRBJ2-3; TRBD2 aligns across 13 bases. The CDR3 covers 18 residues. After removal of 1 base from V and 0 bases from J, the junction contained 4 bases not matched to a gene. The V gene's germline CDR1 is SGHAT and CDR2 FQNNGV. CDR3: CASSLGTSGGHSTDTQYF. The DNA of the CDR3 is TGTGCCAGCAGCTTAGGGACTAGCGGGGGACATAGCACAGATACGCAGTATTTT.

This clone occurred once. The chain employs TRBV28 and TRBJ2-2, with 13 bases aligning to TRBD2. Germline values: CDR1 MDHEN, CDR2 SYDVKM. Losses at the gene ends were 3 bases for V and 6 bases for J; bases not matched to a gene: 4. This CDR3 comprises 16 residues. The CDR3 DNA is TGTGCCAGCAGTTTCCCCGGACTAGCGGGAGCCGGGGAGCTGTTTTTT. Encoded protein: CASSFPGLAGAGELFF.

This chain joins TRBV5-1 and TRBJ2-7; 10 positions match TRBD2. The CDR3 contains 15 residues. Germline lookup yields CDR1 SGHRS and CDR2 YFSETQ. J was trimmed by 5 bases and V by 6 bases; bases with no gene match: 11. CDR3 DNA sequence: TGCGCCAGCAAACTTGGGGGGACTAGCGCAGACGAGCAGTACTTC. It yields the protein CASKLGGTSADEQYF.

A few counts support this clone. The chain links TRBV2 to TRBJ2-7; 7 nucleotides agree with TRBD1. Germline CDR1 and CDR2: SNHLY and FYNNEI. This CDR3 has 14 amino acids. With 4 bases clipped from V and 1 base from J, the junction kept 4 bases outside the gene matches. The CDR3 protein is CASSASDRSYEQYF. The CDR3 DNA follows: TGTGCCAGCAGTGCATCGGACAGGTCCTACGAGCAGTACTTC.

The J gene is TRBJ2-3, the V gene TRBV6-4; 10 bases are a match to TRBD2. Per the germline V gene, CDR1 is MRHNA and CDR2 is SNTAGT. CDR3 length equals 15 residues. V shed 5 bases, J shed 0 bases, and the junction held 2 bases outside the gene matches. The CDR3 reads CASSPSGGSTDTQYF. The CDR3 bases are TGTGCCAGCAGTCCTAGCGGGGGAAGCACAGATACGCAGTATTTT.

The chain couples TRBV28 to TRBJ2-2, with a tentative D call TRBD2 (5 bases). CDR1 is MDHEN, CDR2 SYDVKM, per germline. This CDR3 region has 16 residues. Trimming stripped 2 bases from V and 0 bases from J, with 10 bases between. CDR3 loop: CASSLGRTPNTGELFF. DNA of the CDR3: TGTGCCAGCAGTTTAGGAAGGACTCCGAACACCGGGGAGCTGTTTTTT.

V gene TRBV9 combines with J gene TRBJ1-1; D is unclear. This CDR3 has 13 residues. Per the germline V gene, CDR1 is SGDLS and CDR2 is YYNGEE. Trimming left V 3 bases short and J 4 bases short, with 10 bases between. The CDR3 sequence: CASSAPGVTEAFF. As DNA, the CDR3 is TGTGCCAGCAGCGCCCCAGGCGTCACTGAAGCTTTCTTT.

The chain uses TRBV19 and TRBJ1-1; TRBD1 matches at 10 bases. Trimming cost V 6 bases and J 6 bases; bases outside gene matches: 4. Germline V gives CDR1 LNHDA, CDR2 SQIVND (reference sequence). The CDR3 is made up of 13 amino acids. CDR3 sequence: CASRPDRGAEAFF. In nucleotides, the CDR3 is TGTGCCAGTAGACCGGACAGGGGGGCTGAAGCTTTCTTT.

This chain joins TRBV28 and TRBJ2-7; 7 nucleotides line up with TRBD2. Germline CDR1 MDHEN, CDR2 SYDVKM. This CDR3 is built from 15 residues. J lost 2 bases, V lost 2 bases, and 6 bases had no gene match. The CDR3 sequence: CASSLPGGRAYEQYF. DNA for the CDR3: TGTGCCAGCAGTTTACCGGGGGGTAGGGCCTACGAGCAGTACTTC.

This sequence joins TRBV28 and TRBJ1-1; tentatively, D is TRBD1 (6 bases). Trimming pared 6 bases from V and 5 bases from J, leaving 22 bases between. Per the germline V gene, CDR1 is MDHEN and CDR2 is SYDVKM. The CDR3 runs 16 residues. CDR3 loop: CASSLQGLRSSTEAFF. The CDR3 coding sequence is TGTGCCAGCAGCCTGCAGGGGTTAAGATCGAGTACTGAAGCTTTCTTT. Complete variable domain (other parts from reference TRBV28 and TRBJ1-1): DVKVTQSSRYLVKRTGEKVFLECVQDMDHENMFWYRQDPGLGLRLIYFSYDVKMKEKGDIPEGYSVSREKKERFSLILESASTNQTSMYLCASSLQGLRSSTEAFFGQGTRLTVV.

There are a few counts of this clone. The chain carries TRBV21-1 and TRBJ1-6; TRBD1 is the table's D call and was not checked against the DNA. TRBV21-1 is described as a pseudogene. This CDR3 region has 16 residues. The CDR3 region is CASSKGQGSYNSPLHF. Here the CDR3 DNA reads TGTGCCAGCAGCAAAGGACAGGGCTCCTATAATTCACCCCTCCACTTT.

This chain joins TRBV7-9 and TRBJ1-2, with D unclear. The germline V gene has CDR1 SEHNR and CDR2 FQNEAQ (reference sequence). The CDR3 runs 14 residues. V lost 4 bases to trimming and J lost 4 bases, with 13 bases between them. The CDR3 DNA is TGTGCCAGCAGCTCCATAACGGCGGGCTATGGCTACACCTTC. This gives the protein CASSSITAGYGYTF.

The chain joins TRBV28 to TRBJ2-5; TRBD1 matches 7 bases. V shed 7 bases and J 4 bases; nucleotides not matched to a gene: 3. The CDR3 totals 12 residues. Germline lookup yields CDR1 MDHEN and CDR2 SYDVKM. This chain's CDR3 is CASKTGRETQYF. CDR3 coding DNA: TGTGCCAGCAAGACAGGGAGAGAGACCCAGTACTTC.

J is TRBJ2-1 and V is TRBV5-1; D is ambiguous. This CDR3 comprises 12 residues. The germline CDR1 and CDR2 sequences are SGHRS and YFSETQ. The V end was cut by 3 bases, the J end by 7 bases, with 8 bases between. The chain's CDR3 is CASSSPRNEQFF. The DNA of the CDR3 is TGCGCCAGCAGCTCCCCCAGGAATGAGCAGTTCTTC.

V is TRBV5-1 and J is TRBJ2-7; D is unresolved. Germline CDR1 and CDR2: SGHRS and YFSETQ. V lost 0 bases and J lost 7, with 5 bases in between. The CDR3 has 11 residues. CDR3 loop: CASSLAREQYF. DNA of the CDR3: TGCGCCAGCAGCTTGGCCCGGGAGCAGTACTTC.

This clone was counted only a few times. The CDR3 loop is CASSLQGISGDEQFF. CDR3 in DNA: TGTGCCAGCAGCTTGCAGGGGATCTCCGGGGATGAGCAGTTCTTC. The chain combines TRBV7-3 with TRBJ2-1; D is possibly TRBD1 (6 bases). Germline CDR1 SGHTA, CDR2 FQGTGA. The ends were cut back, 3 bases at V and 8 bases at J, with 17 bases in the middle. The CDR3 loop spans 15 amino acids.

V gene TRBV6-5 combines with J gene TRBJ1-1; no clear D gene. The CDR3 is 16 amino acids. Trimming took off 0 bases at V and 1 base at J, with 12 bases between the two ends. In germline, CDR1 is MNHEY, CDR2 SVGAGI. The chain's CDR3 is CASSYSGFDGNTEAFF. The CDR3, as DNA: TGTGCCAGCAGTTACTCGGGCTTCGACGGGAACACTGAAGCTTTCTTT.

This clone was seen once. The rearrangement links TRBV7-2 to TRBJ2-7, with 7 bases fitting TRBD1. Germline loops: CDR1 SGHTA, CDR2 FQGNSA. There are 16 residues in the CDR3. The V segment lost 1 base and the J segment 3 bases; nucleotides outside the gene matches: 9. The CDR3: CASSLVFSRDSYEQYF. In DNA form, the CDR3 reads TGTGCCAGCAGCTTAGTCTTCAGCCGGGACAGCTACGAGCAGTACTTC. The full variable domain, with the rest looked up from reference TRBV7-2 and TRBJ2-7, is GAGVSQSPSNKVTEKGKDVELRCDPISGHTALYWYRQSLGQGLEFLIYFQGNSAPDKSGLPSDRFSAERTGGSVSTLTIQRTQQEDSAVYLCASSLVFSRDSYEQYFGPGTRLTVT.

The chain couples TRBV7-9 to TRBJ1-5, with 7 bases aligning to TRBD1. The CDR3 contains 15 residues. The germline gives CDR1 SEHNR, CDR2 FQNEAQ (reference sequence). J gave up 0 bases and V 8 bases, and 7 bases lay outside the gene matches. The DNA for the CDR3 is TGTGCCAGCTCCCCCAGGGGGGATAGCAATCAGCCCCAGCATTTT. This codes for CASSPRGDSNQPQHF. Full variable domain (missing parts from reference TRBV7-9 and TRBJ1-5): DTGVSQNPRHKITKRGQNVTFRCDPISEHNRLYWYRQTLGQGPEFLTYFQNEAQLEKSRLLSDRFSAERPKGSFSTLEIQRTEQGDSAMYLCASSPRGDSNQPQHFGDGTRLSIL.

The DNA of the CDR3 is TGTGCCAGCAGTCCCACCCGTACCGGGACAGGGGAACCCTACGAGCAGTACTTC. Amino acid sequence: CASSPTRTGTGEPYEQYF. This chain uses TRBV28 with TRBJ2-7; 10 bases fit TRBD1. Germline V gives CDR1 MDHEN, CDR2 SYDVKM. J lost 2 bases, V lost 5 bases, and 15 bases had no gene match. The CDR3 sequence is 18 residues long.

The genes are TRBV5-6 and TRBJ2-5; 12 bases match TRBD2. J lost 4 bases, V lost 5 bases, and 18 bases had no gene match. Germline V gene data show CDR1 as SGHDT and CDR2 as YYEEEE. CDR3 length: 19 residues. The CDR3 protein is CASRSSLWTSGALRETQYF. CDR3 nucleotides: TGTGCCAGCAGATCTTCACTGTGGACTAGCGGGGCTTTAAGAGAGACCCAGTACTTC.